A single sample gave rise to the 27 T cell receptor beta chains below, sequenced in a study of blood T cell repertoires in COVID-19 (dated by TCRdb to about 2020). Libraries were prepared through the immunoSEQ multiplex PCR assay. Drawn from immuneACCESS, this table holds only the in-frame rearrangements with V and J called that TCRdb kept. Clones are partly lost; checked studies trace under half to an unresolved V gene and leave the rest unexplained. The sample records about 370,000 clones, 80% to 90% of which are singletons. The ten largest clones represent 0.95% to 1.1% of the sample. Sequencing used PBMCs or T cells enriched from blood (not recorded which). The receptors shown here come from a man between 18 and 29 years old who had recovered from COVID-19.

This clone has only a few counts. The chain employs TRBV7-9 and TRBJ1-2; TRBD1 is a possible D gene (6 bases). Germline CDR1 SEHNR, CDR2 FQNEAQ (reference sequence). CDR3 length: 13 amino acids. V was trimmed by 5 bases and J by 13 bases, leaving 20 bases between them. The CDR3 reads CASSPGQTIGGTF. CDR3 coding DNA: TGTGCCAGCAGCCCCGGACAGACAATTGGCGGCACCTTC.

The CDR3 region is CASSSHGVWAYEQYF. The CDR3, as DNA: TGTGCCAGCAGCTCCCACGGGGTATGGGCTTACGAGCAGTACTTC. The chain combines TRBV7-9 with TRBJ2-7, with D perhaps matching TRBD2 (5 bases). The CDR3 length is 15 residues. The V gene's germline CDR1 is SEHNR and CDR2 FQNEAQ (reference sequence). V was clipped by 4 bases and J by 4 bases, with 17 bases between them. The full variable domain, its missing parts supplied by reference TRBV7-9 and TRBJ2-7, is DTGVSQNPRHKITKRGQNVTFRCDPISEHNRLYWYRQTLGQGPEFLTYFQNEAQLEKSRLLSDRFSAERPKGSFSTLEIQRTEQGDSAMYLCASSSHGVWAYEQYFGPGTRLTVT.

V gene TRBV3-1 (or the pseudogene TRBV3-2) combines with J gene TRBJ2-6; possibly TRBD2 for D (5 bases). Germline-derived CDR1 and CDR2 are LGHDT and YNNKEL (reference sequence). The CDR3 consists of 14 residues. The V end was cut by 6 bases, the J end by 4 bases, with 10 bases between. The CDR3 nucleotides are TGTGCCAGCAGGGACTGGGCGGGGGCCAACGTCCTGACTTTC. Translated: CASRDWAGANVLTF.

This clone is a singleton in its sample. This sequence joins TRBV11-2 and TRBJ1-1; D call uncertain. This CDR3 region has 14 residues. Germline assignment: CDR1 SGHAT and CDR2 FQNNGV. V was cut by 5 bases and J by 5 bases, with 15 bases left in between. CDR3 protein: CASSGRGPETEAFF. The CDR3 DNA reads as TGTGCCAGCAGCGGGCGGGGTCCAGAGACTGAAGCTTTCTTT.

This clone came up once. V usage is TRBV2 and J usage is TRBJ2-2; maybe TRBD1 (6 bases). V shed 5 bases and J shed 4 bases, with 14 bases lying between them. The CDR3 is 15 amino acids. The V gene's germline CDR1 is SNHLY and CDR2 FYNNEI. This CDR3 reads CASSRSQGITGELFF. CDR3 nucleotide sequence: TGTGCCAGCAGTCGGTCCCAGGGGATCACCGGGGAGCTGTTTTTT.

CDR3 nucleotide sequence: TGCGCCAGCAGCATTACCTCGACTAGCGGGATGAATACGCAGTATTTT. This encodes CASSITSTSGMNTQYF. This chain uses TRBV5-1 with TRBJ2-3; 11 bases align to TRBD2. Trimming at V came to 4 bases and at J to 7 bases, leaving 11 bases not matched to a gene. The germline CDR1 and CDR2 sequences are SGHRS and YFSETQ. This CDR3 region has 16 residues.

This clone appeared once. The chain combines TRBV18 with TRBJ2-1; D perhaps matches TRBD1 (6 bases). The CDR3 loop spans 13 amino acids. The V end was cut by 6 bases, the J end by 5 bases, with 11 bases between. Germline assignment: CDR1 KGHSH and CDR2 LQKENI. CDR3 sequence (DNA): TGTGCCAGCTCCCGGGACATTGACAATGAGCAGTTCTTC. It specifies CASSRDIDNEQFF.

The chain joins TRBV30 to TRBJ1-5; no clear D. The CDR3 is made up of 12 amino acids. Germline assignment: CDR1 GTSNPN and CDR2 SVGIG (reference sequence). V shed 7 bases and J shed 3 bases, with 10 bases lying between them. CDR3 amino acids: CASGGPNQPQHF. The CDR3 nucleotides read TGTGCCTCTGGAGGGCCCAATCAGCCCCAGCATTTT.

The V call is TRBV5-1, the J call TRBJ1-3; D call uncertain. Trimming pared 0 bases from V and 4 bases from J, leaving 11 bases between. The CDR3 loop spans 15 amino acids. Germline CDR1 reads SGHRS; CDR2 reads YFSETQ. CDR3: CASSLARVTGNTIYF. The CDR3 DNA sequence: TGCGCCAGCAGCTTGGCCCGAGTAACCGGAAACACCATATATTTT.

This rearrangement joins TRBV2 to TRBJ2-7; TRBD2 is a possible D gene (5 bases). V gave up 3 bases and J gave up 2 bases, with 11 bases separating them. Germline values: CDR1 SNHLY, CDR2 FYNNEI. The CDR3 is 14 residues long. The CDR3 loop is CASSDVGSTYEQYF. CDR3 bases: TGTGCCAGCAGTGACGTGGGGAGCACCTACGAGCAGTACTTC.

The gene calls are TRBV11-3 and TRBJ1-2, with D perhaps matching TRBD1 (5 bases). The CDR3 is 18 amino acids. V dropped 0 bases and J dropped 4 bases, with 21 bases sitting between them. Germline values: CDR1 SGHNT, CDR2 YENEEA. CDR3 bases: TGTGCCAGCAGCTTAGAAGGGGCAGGGTTGGGATCCGCCTATGGCTACACCTTC. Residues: CASSLEGAGLGSAYGYTF.

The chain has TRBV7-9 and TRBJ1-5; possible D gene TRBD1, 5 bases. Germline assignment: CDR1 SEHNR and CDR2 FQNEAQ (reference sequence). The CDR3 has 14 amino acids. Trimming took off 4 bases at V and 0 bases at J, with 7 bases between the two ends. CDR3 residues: CASSSRASNQPQHF. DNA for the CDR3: TGTGCCAGCAGCTCCAGGGCTAGCAATCAGCCCCAGCATTTT.

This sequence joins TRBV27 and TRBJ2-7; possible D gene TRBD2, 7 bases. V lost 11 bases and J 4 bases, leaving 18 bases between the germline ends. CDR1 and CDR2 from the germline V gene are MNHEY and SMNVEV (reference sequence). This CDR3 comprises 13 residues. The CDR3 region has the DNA TGTGCCTCGGGGGCTGGCGGGGGATACGAGCAGTACTTC. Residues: CASGAGGGYEQYF.

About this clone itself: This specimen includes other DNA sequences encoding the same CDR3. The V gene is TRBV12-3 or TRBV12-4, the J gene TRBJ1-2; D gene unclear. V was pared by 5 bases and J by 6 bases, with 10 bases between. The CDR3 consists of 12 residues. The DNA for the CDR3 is TGTGCCAGCAGTCTAGGAGGAAATGGCTACACCTTC. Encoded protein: CASSLGGNGYTF.

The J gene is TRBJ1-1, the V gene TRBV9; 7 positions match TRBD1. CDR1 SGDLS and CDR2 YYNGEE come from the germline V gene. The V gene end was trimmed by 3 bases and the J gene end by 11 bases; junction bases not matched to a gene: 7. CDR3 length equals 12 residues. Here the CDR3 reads CASSAERGQAFF. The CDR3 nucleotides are TGTGCCAGCAGCGCGGAAAGGGGGCAGGCTTTCTTT.

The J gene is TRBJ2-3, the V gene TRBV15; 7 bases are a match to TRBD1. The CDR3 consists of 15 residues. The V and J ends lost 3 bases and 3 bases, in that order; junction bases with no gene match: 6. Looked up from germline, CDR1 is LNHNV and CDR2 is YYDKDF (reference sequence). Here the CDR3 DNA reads TGTGCCACCAGCAGTAGACAGGGACAGACAGATACGCAGTATTTT. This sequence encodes CATSSRQGQTDTQYF. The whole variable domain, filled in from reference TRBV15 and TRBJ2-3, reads DAMVIQNPRYQVTQFGKPVTLSCSQTLNHNVMYWYQQKSSQAPKLLFHYYDKDFNNEADTPDNFQSRRPNTSFCFLDIRSPGLGDTAMYLCATSSRQGQTDTQYFGPGTRLTVL.

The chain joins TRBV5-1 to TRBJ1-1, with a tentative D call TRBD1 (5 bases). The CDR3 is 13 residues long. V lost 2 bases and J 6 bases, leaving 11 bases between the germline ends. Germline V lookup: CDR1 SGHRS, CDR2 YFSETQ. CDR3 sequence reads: CASSFKGGAEAFF. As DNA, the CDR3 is TGCGCCAGCAGCTTTAAGGGAGGGGCTGAAGCTTTCTTT.

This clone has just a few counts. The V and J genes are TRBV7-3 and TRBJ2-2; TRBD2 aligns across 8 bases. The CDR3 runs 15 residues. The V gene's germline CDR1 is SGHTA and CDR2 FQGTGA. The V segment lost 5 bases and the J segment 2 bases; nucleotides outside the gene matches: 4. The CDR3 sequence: CASSPTSANTGELFF. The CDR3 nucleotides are TGTGCCAGCAGCCCGACTAGCGCCAACACCGGGGAGCTGTTTTTT.

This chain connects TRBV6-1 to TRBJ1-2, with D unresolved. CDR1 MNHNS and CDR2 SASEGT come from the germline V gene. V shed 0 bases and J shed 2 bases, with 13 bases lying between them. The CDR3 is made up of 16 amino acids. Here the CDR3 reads CASSEASAGSNYGYTF. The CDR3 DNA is TGTGCCAGCAGTGAAGCCTCCGCGGGGTCAAACTATGGCTACACCTTC.

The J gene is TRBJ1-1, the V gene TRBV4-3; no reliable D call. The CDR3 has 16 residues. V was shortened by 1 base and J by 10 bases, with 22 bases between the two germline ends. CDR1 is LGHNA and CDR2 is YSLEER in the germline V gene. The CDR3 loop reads CASSQVDDGSHRGAFF. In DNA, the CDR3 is TGCGCCAGCAGCCAAGTAGATGACGGGTCCCACCGGGGAGCTTTCTTT.

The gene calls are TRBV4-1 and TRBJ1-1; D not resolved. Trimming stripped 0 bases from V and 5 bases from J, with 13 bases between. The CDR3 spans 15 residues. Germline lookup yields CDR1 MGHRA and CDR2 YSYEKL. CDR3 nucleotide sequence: TGCGCCAGCAGCCAAGAGCCCCAAGGGAGGACTGAAGCTTTCTTT. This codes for CASSQEPQGRTEAFF.

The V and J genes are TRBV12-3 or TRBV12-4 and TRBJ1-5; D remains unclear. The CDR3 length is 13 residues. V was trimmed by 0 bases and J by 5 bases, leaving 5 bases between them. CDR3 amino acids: CASSLAEDQPQHF. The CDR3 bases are TGTGCCAGCAGTTTAGCCGAGGATCAGCCCCAGCATTTT.

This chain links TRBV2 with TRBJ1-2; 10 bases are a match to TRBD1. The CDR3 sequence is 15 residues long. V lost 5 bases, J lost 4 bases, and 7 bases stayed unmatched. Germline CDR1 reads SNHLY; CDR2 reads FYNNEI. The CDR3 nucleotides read TGTGCCAGCAGTCTCGGACAGGGGGGGATCTATGGCTACACCTTC. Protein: CASSLGQGGIYGYTF.

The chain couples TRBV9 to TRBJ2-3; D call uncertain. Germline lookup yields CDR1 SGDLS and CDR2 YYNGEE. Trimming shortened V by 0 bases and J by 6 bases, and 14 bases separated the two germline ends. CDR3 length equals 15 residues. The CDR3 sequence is CASSVEVAGWDTQYF. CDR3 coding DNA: TGTGCCAGCAGCGTAGAGGTAGCTGGATGGGATACGCAGTATTTT. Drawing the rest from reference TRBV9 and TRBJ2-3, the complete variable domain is DSGVTQTPKHLITATGQRVTLRCSPRSGDLSVYWYQQSLDQGLQFLIQYYNGEERAKGNILERFSAQQFPDLHSELNLSSLELGDSALYFCASSVEVAGWDTQYFGPGTRLTVL.

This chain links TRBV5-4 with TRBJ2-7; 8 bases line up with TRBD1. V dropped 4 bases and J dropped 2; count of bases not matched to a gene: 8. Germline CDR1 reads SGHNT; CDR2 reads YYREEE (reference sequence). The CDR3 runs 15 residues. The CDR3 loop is CASSPGQAPTYEQYF. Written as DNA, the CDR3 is TGTGCCAGCAGCCCGGGACAGGCCCCTACCTACGAGCAGTACTTC.

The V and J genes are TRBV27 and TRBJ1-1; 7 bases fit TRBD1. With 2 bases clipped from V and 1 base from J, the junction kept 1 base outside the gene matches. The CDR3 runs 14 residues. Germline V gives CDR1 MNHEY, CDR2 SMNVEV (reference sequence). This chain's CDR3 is CASSLRDRNTEAFF. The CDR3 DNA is TGTGCCAGCAGTTTAAGGGACAGGAACACTGAAGCTTTCTTT.

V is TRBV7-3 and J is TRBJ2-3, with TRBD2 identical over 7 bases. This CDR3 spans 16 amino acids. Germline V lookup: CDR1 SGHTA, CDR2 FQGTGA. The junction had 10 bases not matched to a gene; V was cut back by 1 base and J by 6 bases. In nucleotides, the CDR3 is TGTGCCAGCAGCTTAAGCGGGGGAACCCCGGGTGATACGCAGTATTTT. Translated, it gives CASSLSGGTPGDTQYF.